This T cell receptor (beta chain) was sequenced in a study of blood T cells in healthy people across ages. PBMCs, at least 6 million per sample, were isolated. Every sample gave at least 5.5 micrograms of total RNA when it was extracted. Study-level results: Because donor CMV status was unknown, expanded clonotype changes were possibly confounded.

Germline V CDR1 and CDR2: SGHNT, YYREEE (reference sequence). V was cut by 4 bases and J by 1 base, with 8 bases left in between. This CDR3 region has 13 residues. Comment on this clonotype: Antigen specificity is unknown.

With a J-beta primer mix and a sample-barcoded 5' primer, a second PCR ran 7 to 11 cycles. MiXCR, run by TCRdb on the 5' RACE reads, gives a single entry per CDR3 protein. The sample comprises 850,000 to 1,300,000 distinct CDR3 sequences, 40% to 55% of which are singletons, and approximately 20% rests with the top ten. This chain connects TRBV5-4 to TRBJ2-5; D is ambiguous. This TCR came from a woman in her sixties in good health. Sequences were obtained from blood. The CDR3: CASSSEPQETQYF. CDR3 coding DNA: TGTGCCAGCAGCAGTGAGCCCCAAGAGACCCAGTACTTC. Together with reference TRBV5-4 and TRBJ2-5, the CDR3 gives the full variable domain: ETGVTQSPTHLIKTRGQQVTLRCSSQSGHNTVSWYQQALGQGPQFIFQYYREEENGRGNFPPRFSGLQFPNYSSELNVNALELDDSALYLCASSSEPQETQYFGPGTRLLVL.